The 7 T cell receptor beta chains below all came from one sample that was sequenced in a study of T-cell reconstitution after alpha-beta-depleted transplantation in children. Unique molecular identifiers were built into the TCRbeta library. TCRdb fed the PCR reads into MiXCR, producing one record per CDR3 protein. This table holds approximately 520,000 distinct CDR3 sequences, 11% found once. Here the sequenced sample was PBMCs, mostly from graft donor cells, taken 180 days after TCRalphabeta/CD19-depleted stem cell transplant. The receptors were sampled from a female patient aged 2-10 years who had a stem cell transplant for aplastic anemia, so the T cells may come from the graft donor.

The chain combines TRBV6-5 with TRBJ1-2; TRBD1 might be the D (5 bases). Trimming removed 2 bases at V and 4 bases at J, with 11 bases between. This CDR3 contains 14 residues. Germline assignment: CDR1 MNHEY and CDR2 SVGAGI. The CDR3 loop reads CASSYTHRGYGYTF. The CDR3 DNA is TGTGCCAGCAGTTACACCCATAGGGGCTATGGCTACACCTTC.

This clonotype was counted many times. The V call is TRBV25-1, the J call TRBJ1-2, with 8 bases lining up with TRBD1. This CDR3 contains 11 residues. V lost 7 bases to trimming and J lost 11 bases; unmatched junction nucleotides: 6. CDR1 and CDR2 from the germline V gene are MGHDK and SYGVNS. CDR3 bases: TGTGCCAGCACTCTCGGACAGGGTTACACCTTC. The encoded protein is CASTLGQGYTF.

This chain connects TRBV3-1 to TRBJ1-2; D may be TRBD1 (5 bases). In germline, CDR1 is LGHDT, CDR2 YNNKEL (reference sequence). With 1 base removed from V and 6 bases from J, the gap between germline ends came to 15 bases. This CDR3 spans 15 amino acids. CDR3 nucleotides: TGTGCCAGCAGCCAAGGGAGCAGGGAGGGAAATGGCTACACCTTC. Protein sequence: CASSQGSREGNGYTF.

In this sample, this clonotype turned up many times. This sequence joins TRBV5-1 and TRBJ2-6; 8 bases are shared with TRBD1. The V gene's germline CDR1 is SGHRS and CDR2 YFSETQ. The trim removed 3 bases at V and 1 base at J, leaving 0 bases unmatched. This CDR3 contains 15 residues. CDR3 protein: CASSWDRSGANVLTF. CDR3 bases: TGCGCCAGCAGCTGGGACAGGTCTGGGGCCAACGTCCTGACTTTC.

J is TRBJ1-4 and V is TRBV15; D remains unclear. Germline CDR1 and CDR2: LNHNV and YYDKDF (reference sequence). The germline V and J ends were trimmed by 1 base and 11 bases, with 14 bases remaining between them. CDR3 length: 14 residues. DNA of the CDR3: TGTGCCACCAGCAGAGCCTCAGCTACCTGGAAACTGTTTTTT. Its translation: CATSRASATWKLFF.

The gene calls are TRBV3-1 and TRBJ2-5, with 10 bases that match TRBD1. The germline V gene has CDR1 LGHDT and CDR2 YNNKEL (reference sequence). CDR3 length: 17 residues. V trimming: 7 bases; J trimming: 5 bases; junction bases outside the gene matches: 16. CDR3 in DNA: TGTGCCAGCACCCACCAGACAGGGGGCCTGAGTCGGGAGACCCAGTACTTC. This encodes CASTHQTGGLSRETQYF.

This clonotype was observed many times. In nucleotides, the CDR3 is TGTGCCAGCAGCCAGGGACAGGGGGCCAGCAACACCGGGGAGCTGTTTTTT. As protein: CASSQGQGASNTGELFF. J is TRBJ2-2 and V is TRBV4-2, with 12 positions matching TRBD1. V shed 3 bases, J shed 2 bases, and the junction held 4 bases outside the gene matches. Germline CDR1 and CDR2: LGHNA and YNFKEQ. This CDR3 region has 17 residues.